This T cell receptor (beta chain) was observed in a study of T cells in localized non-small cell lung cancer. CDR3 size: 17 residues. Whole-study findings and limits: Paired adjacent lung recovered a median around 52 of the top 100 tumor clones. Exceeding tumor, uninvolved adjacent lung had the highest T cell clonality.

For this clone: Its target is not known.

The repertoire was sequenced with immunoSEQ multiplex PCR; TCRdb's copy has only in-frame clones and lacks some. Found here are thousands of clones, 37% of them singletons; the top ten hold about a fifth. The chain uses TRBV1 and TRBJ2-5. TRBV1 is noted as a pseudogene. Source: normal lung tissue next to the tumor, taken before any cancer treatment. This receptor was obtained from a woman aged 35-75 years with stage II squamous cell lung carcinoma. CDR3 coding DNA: TGCGCCAGCAGCCAAGATCTCGCGGACATCAACCGGGGGACCCAGTACTTC. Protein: CASSQDLADINRGTQYF.